These 15 T cell receptor beta chains were all obtained from the same sample, sequenced in a study of shared clonotypes between healthy human individuals. Clones were read by immunoSEQ multiplex PCR, and TCRdb kept only the in-frame ones, dropping some. The table lists hundreds of thousands of clones, roughly 97% of them singletons. Specimen: naive CD4+ T cells sorted from blood. Subset noted: CD45RA+ positively selected. Receptor source: a woman aged 25 to 45 in good health.

The chain uses TRBV7-3 and TRBJ1-1; D remains ambiguous. V was shortened by 5 bases and J by 1 base, with 14 bases between the two germline ends. Germline V lookup: CDR1 SGHTA, CDR2 FQGTGA. The CDR3 is made up of 15 amino acids. CDR3 coding DNA: TGTGCCAGCAGCCGCGAGATATGGGGGAACACTGAAGCTTTCTTT. It is translated as CASSREIWGNTEAFF.

This chain links TRBV25-1 with TRBJ2-1; 8 bases are shared with TRBD2. Germline loops: CDR1 MGHDK, CDR2 SYGVNS. With V trimmed by 4 bases and J by 3 bases, 8 bases remained unmatched. The CDR3 consists of 16 residues. CDR3 coding DNA: TGTGCCAGCAGTGTATCGTACAGCGGGAGCTACAATGAGCAGTTCTTC. Amino acids: CASSVSYSGSYNEQFF.

J is TRBJ1-2 and V is TRBV28, with 7 bases identical to TRBD1. Germline CDR1 reads MDHEN; CDR2 reads SYDVKM. V lost 7 bases and J lost 4; bases outside the gene matches: 3. The CDR3 totals 12 residues. CDR3 protein: CASNTGAYGYTF. The DNA for the CDR3 is TGTGCCAGCAATACAGGGGCCTATGGCTACACCTTC.

The rearrangement links TRBV18 to TRBJ1-2, with 8 bases that match TRBD1. The trim removed 6 bases at V and 8 bases at J, leaving 14 bases unmatched. This CDR3 region has 15 residues. Germline-derived CDR1 and CDR2 are KGHSH and LQKENI. The CDR3: CASSLDREDRDGYTF. CDR3 coding DNA: TGTGCCAGCTCCCTAGACCGTGAGGACAGGGACGGCTACACCTTC.

The chain employs TRBV6-5 and TRBJ1-1; 7 positions agree with TRBD1. This CDR3 is 12 amino acids long. Germline assignment: CDR1 MNHEY and CDR2 SVGAGI. V lost 9 bases and J lost 4; bases outside the gene matches: 5. CDR3 loop: CASNRGPTEAFF. For the CDR3, the DNA is TGTGCCAGTAACAGGGGTCCCACTGAAGCTTTCTTT.

The V gene is TRBV2, the J gene TRBJ1-4, with 7 bases identical to TRBD1. The CDR3 contains 18 residues. V was clipped by 10 bases and J by 2 bases; unmatched bases: 19. Germline CDR1 SNHLY, CDR2 FYNNEI. Here the CDR3 reads CATKMGFPRGTTNEKLFF. The CDR3 bases are TGTGCCACCAAAATGGGATTTCCCAGGGGGACGACTAATGAAAAACTGTTTTTT.

CDR3 nucleotide sequence: TGCGCCAGCAGCCCGCGCCGGGGTAGGGGGGAGGTGGATGAAAAACTGTTTTTT. Translated, it gives CASSPRRGRGEVDEKLFF. The V call is TRBV4-1, the J call TRBJ1-4; a weak D match, TRBD1 (6 bases). The length of the CDR3 is 18 residues. CDR1 and CDR2 (germline): MGHRA, YSYEKL. V was clipped by 4 bases and J by 6 bases, with 24 bases between them.

V usage is TRBV19 and J usage is TRBJ1-4; TRBD1 agrees at 10 bases. The CDR3 totals 17 residues. The germline V gene has CDR1 LNHDA and CDR2 SQIVND (reference sequence). Losses at the gene ends were 7 bases for V and 0 bases for J; bases not matched to a gene: 8. This CDR3 is CASKLGQGRTTNEKLFF. The CDR3 DNA reads as TGTGCCAGTAAATTGGGACAGGGGCGAACAACTAATGAAAAACTGTTTTTT.

The chain combines TRBV5-4 with TRBJ1-1, with a possible D match to TRBD1 (6 bases). Germline lookup yields CDR1 SGHNT and CDR2 YYREEE (reference sequence). This CDR3 comprises 16 residues. With 4 bases removed from V and 1 base from J, the gap between germline ends came to 17 bases. CDR3 DNA sequence: TGTGCCAGCAGCCTGTCGGGACAAGTCAGGAACACTGAAGCTTTCTTT. Translating it yields CASSLSGQVRNTEAFF. The full variable domain, rest sourced from reference TRBV5-4 and TRBJ1-1, is ETGVTQSPTHLIKTRGQQVTLRCSSQSGHNTVSWYQQALGQGPQFIFQYYREEENGRGNFPPRFSGLQFPNYSSELNVNALELDDSALYLCASSLSGQVRNTEAFFGQGTRLTVV.

The chain recombines TRBV4-1 with TRBJ1-1, with unresolved D. Looked up from germline, CDR1 is MGHRA and CDR2 is YSYEKL. This CDR3 spans 14 amino acids. V gave up 2 bases and J gave up 3 bases, with 10 bases separating them. Here the CDR3 DNA reads TGCGCCAGCAGCCAAAGGTCAGCTCACACTGAAGCTTTCTTT. Amino acids: CASSQRSAHTEAFF.

This clone was seen just once. CDR3 sequence: CASRPSGSSYEQYF. The CDR3, as DNA: TGTGCCAGCCGACCTAGCGGAAGCTCCTACGAGCAGTACTTC. The chain couples TRBV28 to TRBJ2-7; 7 bases match TRBD2. The CDR3 extends over 14 amino acids. V trimming: 8 bases; J trimming: 0 bases; junction bases outside the gene matches: 7. Germline CDR1 MDHEN, CDR2 SYDVKM.

The rearrangement links TRBV28 to TRBJ2-3, with 11 bases that match TRBD2. Germline V CDR1 and CDR2: MDHEN, SYDVKM. V lost 2 bases to trimming and J lost 5 bases; unmatched junction nucleotides: 9. The CDR3 covers 17 residues. This CDR3 reads CASSLQGLAGGGDTQYF. As DNA, the CDR3 is TGTGCCAGCAGTTTACAAGGTTTAGCGGGAGGGGGAGATACGCAGTATTTT.

The V gene is TRBV6-5, the J gene TRBJ1-1; D is perhaps TRBD1 (5 bases). The CDR3 sequence is 16 residues long. Per germline, CDR1 MNHEY and CDR2 SVGAGI. Trimming took 0 bases from V and 0 from J, leaving 11 bases between them. The CDR3 is CASSYSVRRVNTEAFF. CDR3 in DNA: TGTGCCAGCAGTTACTCGGTGCGCAGGGTGAACACTGAAGCTTTCTTT.

This rearrangement joins TRBV5-6 to TRBJ2-7; the match to TRBD2 covers 15 bases. V lost 4 bases, J lost 7 bases, and 6 bases stayed unmatched. Germline loops: CDR1 SGHDT, CDR2 YYEEEE. The CDR3 consists of 15 residues. The CDR3 is CASSRTSGRAPEQYF. DNA of the CDR3: TGTGCCAGCAGCCGGACTAGCGGGAGGGCCCCTGAGCAGTACTTC.

The genes are TRBV5-1 and TRBJ2-7, with 7 bases matching TRBD2. This CDR3 is 14 amino acids long. V was pared by 7 bases and J by 1 base, with 8 bases of the junction left unmatched. Germline V gives CDR1 SGHRS, CDR2 YFSETQ. CDR3 loop: CASALSGASYEQYF. The CDR3 region has the DNA TGCGCCAGCGCCCTGAGCGGGGCATCCTACGAGCAGTACTTC. Supplemented by reference TRBV5-1 and TRBJ2-7, the full variable domain reads KAGVTQTPRYLIKTRGQQVTLSCSPISGHRSVSWYQQTPGQGLQFLFEYFSETQRNKGNFPGRFSGRQFSNSRSEMNVSTLELGDSALYLCASALSGASYEQYFGPGTRLTVT.